One sample yielded the 29 T cell receptor beta chains listed below, sequenced in a study of shared clonotypes between healthy human individuals. Clones were read by immunoSEQ multiplex PCR, and TCRdb kept only the in-frame ones, dropping some. The table lists approximately 1.4 million clones, nearly 99% of them singletons. Material for sequencing was naive CD4+ T cells sorted from blood. This sample's subset: CD45RA+ positively selected. The origin of the receptors is a man under 40 in good health.

The rearrangement uses TRBV5-1 and TRBJ2-1; D ambiguous. The ends were cut back, 5 bases at V and 1 base at J, with 13 bases in the middle. The germline V gene has CDR1 SGHRS and CDR2 YFSETQ. This CDR3 is built from 15 residues. This CDR3 is CASRAVPTSYNEQFF. CDR3 bases: TGCGCCAGCAGGGCGGTCCCAACGTCCTACAATGAGCAGTTCTTC.

The chain couples TRBV5-1 to TRBJ2-2, with 8 nucleotides matching TRBD1. Germline-derived CDR1 and CDR2 are SGHRS and YFSETQ. The CDR3 has 14 residues. J was trimmed by 3 bases and V by 4 bases; bases with no gene match: 2. CDR3 bases: TGCGCCAGCAGCATACAGGGGGACACCGGGGAGCTGTTTTTT. Amino acid sequence: CASSIQGDTGELFF.

The rearrangement links TRBV2 to TRBJ2-7, with 11 bases fitting TRBD2. J lost 2 bases, V lost 9 bases, and 3 bases had no gene match. The germline V gene encodes CDR1 SNHLY and CDR2 FYNNEI. The CDR3 contains 13 residues. In nucleotides, the CDR3 is TGTGCCAGTTCGACTAGCGGGACCTACGAGCAGTACTTC. Its translation: CASSTSGTYEQYF.

The chain uses TRBV9 and TRBJ2-2, with D tentatively TRBD1 (5 bases). This CDR3 has 14 residues. The germline V gene encodes CDR1 SGDLS and CDR2 YYNGEE. V was cut by 4 bases and J by 2 bases, with 9 bases left in between. CDR3 sequence reads: CASSFTGNTGELFF. DNA of the CDR3: TGTGCCAGCAGCTTCACAGGAAACACCGGGGAGCTGTTTTTT.

The chain is built from TRBV4-3 and TRBJ2-5, with D possibly matching TRBD1 (6 bases). The V gene lost 3 bases and the J gene lost 1 base, with 12 bases spanning the gap. There are 15 residues in the CDR3. Germline CDR1 is LGHNA and CDR2 is YSLEER. The CDR3, as DNA: TGCGCCAGCAGCCATCGTGTGGACAGCCAAGAGACCCAGTACTTC. Residues: CASSHRVDSQETQYF.

The CDR3 loop reads CASSLIPELSYEQYF. The DNA of the CDR3 is TGCGCCAGCAGCTTGATTCCGGAGCTTTCCTACGAGCAGTACTTC. The rearrangement links TRBV5-1 to TRBJ2-7; D remains unclear. The V end was cut by 1 base, the J end by 1 base, with 12 bases between. Germline CDR1 is SGHRS and CDR2 is YFSETQ. CDR3 length: 15 residues.

This clone appeared a single time. This chain links TRBV28 with TRBJ2-3; perhaps TRBD1 as D (6 bases). The CDR3 sequence is 12 residues long. With 11 bases removed from V and 2 bases from J, the gap between germline ends came to 11 bases. CDR1 is MDHEN, CDR2 SYDVKM, per germline. The chain's CDR3 is CASTGYTDTQYF. The CDR3 DNA sequence: TGTGCCTCGACAGGCTACACAGATACGCAGTATTTT.

This chain connects TRBV7-2 to TRBJ2-5; D not resolved. The length of the CDR3 is 15 residues. The V gene's germline CDR1 is SGHTA and CDR2 FQGNSA. The ends were cut back, 1 base at V and 4 bases at J, with 13 bases in the middle. CDR3 bases: TGTGCCAGCAGCTTAGAGGGTTTTGACGGAGAGACCCAGTACTTC. Translated, it gives CASSLEGFDGETQYF.

V and J are TRBV28 and TRBJ2-7, with a weak D call TRBD1 (6 bases). CDR3 size: 11 residues. V was pared by 8 bases and J by 4 bases, with 9 bases between. The germline gives CDR1 MDHEN, CDR2 SYDVKM. The CDR3 sequence is CASWGHYEQYF. The DNA for the CDR3 is TGTGCCAGCTGGGGACATTACGAGCAGTACTTC.

Comment on this clone: Other DNA sequences in the sample encode the same CDR3. The rearrangement joins TRBV12-5 to TRBJ2-3; TRBD2 matches at 9 bases. This CDR3 is 15 amino acids long. V gave up 1 base and J gave up 1 base; unmatched junction bases: 0. The germline CDR1 and CDR2 sequences are LGHNT and FRNRAP. Here the CDR3 reads CASGLGTSGTDTQYF. CDR3 coding DNA: TGTGCTAGTGGTTTGGGGACTAGCGGCACAGATACGCAGTATTTT. The full variable domain, completed using reference TRBV12-5 and TRBJ2-3, is DARVTQTPRHKVTEMGQEVTMRCQPILGHNTVFWYRQTMMQGLELLAYFRNRAPLDDSGMPKDRFSAEMPDATLATLKIQPSEPRDSAVYFCASGLGTSGTDTQYFGPGTRLTVL.

CDR3 coding DNA: TGTGCCAGCTCACCACTTGGCCCGGGATACTCTGGAAACACCATATATTTT. Translating it yields CASSPLGPGYSGNTIYF. V and J are TRBV18 and TRBJ1-3, with no clear D. The length of the CDR3 is 17 residues. Between the trimmed V and J ends, which lost 1 base and 0 bases, there was a span of 13 bases. CDR1 is KGHSH, CDR2 LQKENI, per germline.

This chain connects TRBV5-1 to TRBJ2-5; D may be TRBD1 or TRBD2 (6 bases each). There are 12 residues in the CDR3. V dropped 3 bases and J dropped 5 bases, with 8 bases sitting between them. Germline V gene lookup returns CDR1 SGHRS and CDR2 YFSETQ. CDR3 nucleotide sequence: TGCGCCAGCAGCTCGGGGGCGGAGACCCAGTACTTC. It yields the protein CASSSGAETQYF.

This clone was seen a single time. V usage is TRBV7-2 and J usage is TRBJ1-4, with D perhaps matching TRBD1 (5 bases). Trimming removed 6 bases at V and 0 bases at J, with 11 bases between. The CDR3 runs 15 residues. Per the germline V gene, CDR1 is SGHTA and CDR2 is FQGNSA. The CDR3 region is CASRRQGTTNEKLFF. As DNA, the CDR3 is TGTGCCAGCAGGAGGCAGGGAACAACTAATGAAAAACTGTTTTTT. The full variable domain, in which reference TRBV7-2 and TRBJ1-4 provide the parts outside the CDR3, is GAGVSQSPSNKVTEKGKDVELRCDPISGHTALYWYRQSLGQGLEFLIYFQGNSAPDKSGLPSDRFSAERTGGSVSTLTIQRTQQEDSAVYLCASRRQGTTNEKLFFGSGTQLSVL.

This clone was detected only once. The chain uses TRBV11-1 and TRBJ2-3; 7 nucleotides align to TRBD2. Germline CDR1 is SGHAT and CDR2 is FQDESV (reference sequence). This CDR3 contains 17 residues. Losses at the gene ends were 0 bases for V and 4 bases for J; bases not matched to a gene: 10. CDR3 sequence (DNA): TGTGCCAGCAGCTTAGCTCTTGTGGCGGGAGCATCAGATACGCAGTATTTT. Residues: CASSLALVAGASDTQYF.

The CDR3 sequence is CATRLAGGPLTGELFF. CDR3 nucleotides: TGTGCCACCCGACTAGCGGGAGGGCCCCTCACCGGGGAGCTGTTTTTT. The chain joins TRBV5-4 to TRBJ2-2; 14 bases match TRBD2. The V segment lost 9 bases and the J segment 4 bases; nucleotides outside the gene matches: 8. Germline V lookup: CDR1 SGHNT, CDR2 YYREEE (reference sequence). The CDR3 is 16 amino acids.

The chain recombines TRBV6-5 with TRBJ2-7, with TRBD1 as a possible D gene (6 bases). The CDR3 runs 12 residues. V was clipped by 7 bases and J by 3 bases, with 10 bases between them. The germline gives CDR1 MNHEY, CDR2 SVGAGI. In DNA form, the CDR3 reads TGTGCCAGCAAGGGGGAATACTACGAGCAGTACTTC. Translated, it gives CASKGEYYEQYF.

V is TRBV27 and J is TRBJ1-1, with D hard to call. Germline CDR1 MNHEY, CDR2 SMNVEV (reference sequence). With 5 bases removed from V and 0 bases from J, the gap between germline ends came to 13 bases. There are 15 residues in the CDR3. CDR3 nucleotides: TGTGCCAGCAGTCCGACTTTCGGGATGAACACTGAAGCTTTCTTT. Encoded protein: CASSPTFGMNTEAFF.

The chain employs TRBV10-3 and TRBJ2-1; 12 positions agree with TRBD2. The CDR3 contains 15 residues. The V and J ends lost 3 bases and 5 bases, in that order; junction bases with no gene match: 2. Germline V lookup: CDR1 ENHRY, CDR2 SYGVKD. The CDR3 loop reads CAISDRLAGDNEQFF. The CDR3 DNA reads as TGTGCCATCAGTGACAGACTAGCGGGAGACAATGAGCAGTTCTTC.

This rearrangement joins TRBV29-1 to TRBJ2-7; 10 bases line up with TRBD1. The germline gives CDR1 SQVTM, CDR2 ANQGSEA. The V gene end was trimmed by 5 bases and the J gene end by 4 bases; junction bases not matched to a gene: 5. The length of the CDR3 is 13 residues. CDR3 in DNA: TGCAGCGTTACCGGGACAGGGGTTTACGAGCAGTACTTC. As protein: CSVTGTGVYEQYF.

This chain connects TRBV7-9 to TRBJ2-1, with TRBD2 matching 12 bases. Germline assignment: CDR1 SEHNR and CDR2 FQNEAQ (reference sequence). After removal of 5 bases from V and 7 bases from J, the junction contained 9 bases not matched to a gene. This CDR3 has 16 amino acids. In DNA form, the CDR3 reads TGTGCCAGCAGCGCGGCTAGCGGGAGGGCCGGTAATGAGCAGTTCTTC. It translates to CASSAASGRAGNEQFF.

The chain couples TRBV27 to TRBJ1-2; no clear D gene. The V and J ends lost 0 bases and 5 bases respectively, with 13 bases between them. In germline, CDR1 is MNHEY, CDR2 SMNVEV (reference sequence). This CDR3 is built from 15 residues. CDR3 nucleotide sequence: TGTGCCAGCAGTTTATCGACTGACCCCTATTATGGCTACACCTTC. It encodes CASSLSTDPYYGYTF.

This sequence joins TRBV9 and TRBJ2-2, with D tentatively TRBD2 (6 bases). Trimming took off 3 bases at V and 0 bases at J, with 12 bases between the two ends. The CDR3 is 16 residues long. The germline gives CDR1 SGDLS, CDR2 YYNGEE. CDR3 in DNA: TGTGCCAGCAGCGGCACTAGCCTGGCGAACACCGGGGAGCTGTTTTTT. Translated, it gives CASSGTSLANTGELFF.

The chain joins TRBV30 to TRBJ2-5; 7 bases agree with TRBD1. The length of the CDR3 is 11 residues. Germline V gene sequence: CDR1 GTSNPN, CDR2 SVGIG (reference sequence). Trimming at V came to 6 bases and at J to 5 bases, leaving 3 bases not matched to a gene. CDR3 amino acids: CACDRAETQYF. CDR3 DNA sequence: TGTGCCTGTGACAGGGCGGAGACCCAGTACTTC. Together with reference TRBV30 and TRBJ2-5, the CDR3 gives the full variable domain: SQTIHQWPATLVQPVGSPLSLECTVEGTSNPNLYWYRQAAGRGLQLLFYSVGIGQISSEVPQNLSASRPQDRQFILSSKKLLLSDSGFYLCACDRAETQYFGPGTRLLVL.

V gene TRBV29-1 combines with J gene TRBJ2-7; no definite D call. CDR3 length: 12 residues. Germline loops: CDR1 SQVTM, CDR2 ANQGSEA. With 0 bases removed from V and 2 bases from J, the gap between germline ends came to 5 bases. CDR3 region: CSVEDRTYEQYF. Here the CDR3 DNA reads TGCAGCGTTGAAGACAGGACCTACGAGCAGTACTTC.

This clone was seen once. J is TRBJ2-3 and V is TRBV10-3, with D perhaps being TRBD1 or TRBD2 (5 bases each). Trimming removed 4 bases from V and 2 bases from J, with 13 bases in between. The CDR3 contains 15 residues. Germline V gene data show CDR1 as ENHRY and CDR2 as SYGVKD. The CDR3 coding sequence is TGTGCCATCAGTGGTGGGACGGCCGTCACAGATACGCAGTATTTT. Its translation is CAISGGTAVTDTQYF.

Here the CDR3 DNA reads TGTGCCAGCAGCTTGATCGTCGACAGGGAAGCGTCCTACGAGCAGTACTTC. Protein product: CASSLIVDREASYEQYF. The rearrangement links TRBV5-8 to TRBJ2-7; 7 positions agree with TRBD1. This CDR3 is 17 amino acids long. Germline values: CDR1 SGHTS, CDR2 YDEGEE. V was pared by 1 base and J by 1 base, with 11 bases of the junction left unmatched.

The chain couples TRBV18 to TRBJ2-1, with 11 nucleotides matching TRBD2. This CDR3 has 16 amino acids. From germline, CDR1 is KGHSH and CDR2 LQKENI. Germline trimming cut 4 bases from V and 3 bases from J; bases unmatched to any gene: 5. The CDR3 here is CASSQKTSGIYNEQFF. Written as DNA, the CDR3 is TGTGCCAGCTCACAGAAGACTAGCGGGATCTACAATGAGCAGTTCTTC.

The J gene is TRBJ1-1, the V gene TRBV5-1; D perhaps matches TRBD1 (5 bases). Germline V gives CDR1 SGHRS, CDR2 YFSETQ. CDR3 length: 16 residues. V lost 4 bases and J lost 1, with 17 bases in between. As DNA, the CDR3 is TGCGCCAGCAGCCAACCCACCCTGGGGGGGAACACTGAAGCTTTCTTT. Protein product: CASSQPTLGGNTEAFF. The whole variable domain, filled in from reference TRBV5-1 and TRBJ1-1, reads KAGVTQTPRYLIKTRGQQVTLSCSPISGHRSVSWYQQTPGQGLQFLFEYFSETQRNKGNFPGRFSGRQFSNSRSEMNVSTLELGDSALYLCASSQPTLGGNTEAFFGQGTRLTVV.

The rearrangement uses TRBV14 and TRBJ2-7, with TRBD2 matching 10 bases. The V gene end was trimmed by 2 bases and the J gene end by 2 bases; junction bases not matched to a gene: 3. The length of the CDR3 is 15 residues. Per the germline V gene, CDR1 is SGHDN and CDR2 is FVKESK. The CDR3 sequence: CASSQQAGGPYEQYF. In DNA form, the CDR3 reads TGTGCCAGCAGCCAACAAGCGGGAGGGCCCTACGAGCAGTACTTC.